Listed here is a single T cell receptor beta chain. The sample comes from a study of blood T cell repertoires in COVID-19. Generated by immunoSEQ multiplex PCR, the TCRdb table keeps only in-frame clones and is missing some. Of about 160,000 clones detected, around 93% appear once; the ten largest clones hold around 4.6%. Germline CDR1 reads MNHNS; CDR2 reads SASEGT. The J segment lost 6 bases and the V segment lost 4 bases, leaving 15 bases of the junction unmatched. The CDR3 spans 17 residues. This clonotype was obtained from a woman aged 45-65 years with acute or convalescent COVID-19. The rearrangement links TRBV6-1 to TRBJ2-5; TRBD1 aligns across 9 bases. The material sequenced was peripheral blood. The CDR3 DNA reads as TGTGCCAGCAGTGGCGGGACAGGGACGGTCGAATTGAAGACCCAGTACTTC. This translates into CASSGGTGTVELKTQYF.